This T cell receptor beta chain emerged from a study of regulatory T cells in long-lasting Graves disease. Time point noted: newly diagnosed GD, antithyroid drugs for less than 3 months. Isolated PBMC RNA provided the starting material for the TCR library. In its sample, this clonotype was seen a few times. The CDR3 has 12 amino acids. Trimming took off 4 bases at V and 5 bases at J, with 11 bases between the two ends. CDR1 is SQVTM and CDR2 is ANQGSEA in the germline V gene. TCR beta libraries were built with iRepertoire HTBI primers and Arm-PCR of CDR3 regions. One entry per CDR3 protein, called by TCRdb with MiXCR from the multiplex PCR reads. Of around 250,000 distinct CDR3 sequences listed, 15% to 20% are singletons. Another study also made use of these data, one on T cells in Graves' hyperthyroidism and ophthalmopathy. That report adds: The study left out patients who had uncontrolled infection, other autoimmune disease, pregnancy or lactation. HTBI primers were employed in a first-round RT-PCR of the TCR CDR3.

Sequencing was performed on peripheral blood mononuclear cells (PBMCs), taken at new diagnosis, from a patient treated with antithyroid drugs. The chain joins TRBV29-1 to TRBJ1-1, with a weak D call TRBD1 (6 bases). The origin of this receptor is a woman younger than 45 with Graves disease. The CDR3 coding sequence is TGCAGCGTTGTGGAGGGGGGGACTGAAGCTTTCTTT. This sequence encodes CSVVEGGTEAFF. Drawing the rest from reference TRBV29-1 and TRBJ1-1, the complete variable domain is SAVISQKPSRDICQRGTSLTIQCQVDSQVTMMFWYRQQPGQSLTLIATANQGSEATYESGFVIDKFPISRPNLTFSTLTVSNMSPEDSSIYLCSVVEGGTEAFFGQGTRLTVV.